The text below deals with one T cell receptor beta chain. Regions amplified from RNA transcripts were the TCR beta CDR3 regions. The study used the HTBI primer set for a first-round RT-PCR of the TCR CDR3. TCRdb re-derived calls from the multiplex PCR reads in MiXCR, one entry per CDR3 protein. The sample carries under 350,000 distinct CDR3 sequences, around a sixth recorded once. The data were obtained in a study of T cells in Graves' hyperthyroidism and ophthalmopathy. V lost 7 bases to trimming and J lost 5 bases, with 14 bases between them. The CDR3 length is 14 residues. Sequencing was carried out using blood. The source is a woman in her forties or fifties with Graves' hyperthyroidism. V and J are TRBV12-3 or TRBV12-4 and TRBJ1-4; D possibly corresponds to TRBD1 (5 bases). The CDR3: CASTSGGANEKLFF. DNA for the CDR3: TGTGCCAGCACCTCCGGGGGTGCGAATGAAAAACTGTTTTTT.